These 15 T cell receptor beta chains originate from one sample sequenced in a study of monozygotic twins with inflammatory bowel disease. TCRdb re-analyzed the 5' RACE reads; it lists each CDR3 protein once, without DNA. The data show about 160,000 distinct CDR3 sequences, and the top ten clones hold approximately 3%. Sequenced: blood. All receptors derive from a human donor with ulcerative colitis or Crohn's disease, or a healthy co-twin of an affected twin (not recorded which).

This sequence joins TRBV10-3 and TRBJ2-2; TCRdb lists TRBD1, though no DNA is available to test this call. The CDR3 length is 15 residues. Germline V gene lookup returns CDR1 ENHRY and CDR2 SYGVKD. Here the CDR3 reads CAITQKGSDTGELFF.

This rearrangement joins TRBV10-3 to TRBJ1-1. The CDR3 extends over 11 amino acids. Germline loops: CDR1 ENHRY, CDR2 SYGVKD. The CDR3: CAVVGGYEAFF.

This rearrangement joins TRBV9 to TRBJ2-7; TCRdb picks TRBD2, but there is no DNA to check that call. The CDR3 contains 14 residues. CDR1 is SGDLS, CDR2 YYNGEE, per germline. The CDR3 sequence: CASSVEASGVKQYF.

The gene calls are TRBV29-1 and TRBJ2-1; TCRdb picks TRBD2, but there is no DNA to check that call. The CDR3 consists of 14 residues. Germline CDR1 and CDR2: SQVTM and ANQGSEA. CDR3 loop: CSALLAGGYNEQFF.

This sequence joins TRBV20-1 and TRBJ2-7; TCRdb's D call, TRBD2, is unchecked because there is no DNA. The CDR3 totals 14 residues. CDR1 is DFQATT, CDR2 SNEGSKA, per germline (reference sequence). This chain's CDR3 is CSARSGLAGGERYF.

The chain uses TRBV3-1 and TRBJ1-5; TCRdb picks TRBD1, but there is no DNA to check that call. Germline V gene sequence: CDR1 LGHDT, CDR2 YNNKEL (reference sequence). The CDR3 is 18 residues long. The CDR3 sequence: CASSQKRAGTVGNQPQHF.

The CDR3 here is CSVALAGGGEQFF. V and J are TRBV29-1 and TRBJ2-1; TCRdb's D call, TRBD2, is unchecked because there is no DNA. Germline CDR1 is SQVTM and CDR2 is ANQGSEA. The CDR3 is 13 amino acids.

The chain employs TRBV15 and TRBJ2-7; without DNA, the TCRdb call of TRBD1 cannot be checked. Per germline, CDR1 LNHNV and CDR2 YYDKDF (reference sequence). The CDR3 is 12 amino acids. The chain's CDR3 is CATSRDEGGLYF.

The rearrangement joins TRBV20-1 to TRBJ1-5; the D gene TCRdb calls, TRBD1, cannot be checked with no DNA. Germline CDR1 and CDR2: DFQATT and SNEGSKA (reference sequence). The CDR3 has 13 residues. This CDR3 is CSAKTGERRPQHF.

The CDR3 here is CASSFGGSLNSPLHF. The chain combines TRBV12-3 or TRBV12-4 with TRBJ1-6; no DNA is available, so the TRBD1 call from TCRdb remains unchecked. The CDR3 is 15 amino acids.

This chain links TRBV28 with TRBJ2-7. The CDR3 extends over 14 amino acids. CDR1 and CDR2 from the germline V gene are MDHEN and SYDVKM. The CDR3 is CASSLPEARYEQYF.

J is TRBJ1-2 and V is TRBV12-3 or TRBV12-4. The CDR3 length is 15 residues. CDR3 protein: CASSSGPPRFDGYTF.

CDR3 sequence: CASSTPGQGALEQFF. This sequence joins TRBV27 and TRBJ2-1; TCRdb proposes TRBD1, but this gene call is untestable without DNA. Per the germline V gene, CDR1 is MNHEY and CDR2 is SMNVEV (reference sequence). This CDR3 region has 15 residues.

The V call is TRBV15, the J call TRBJ2-5; checking the TCRdb D call of TRBD1 is not possible without DNA. Germline V gives CDR1 LNHNV, CDR2 YYDKDF (reference sequence). This CDR3 has 15 residues. This chain's CDR3 is CASGLRRGSGETQYF. The whole variable domain, filled in from reference TRBV15 and TRBJ2-5, reads DAMVIQNPRYQVTQFGKPVTLSCSQTLNHNVMYWYQQKSSQAPKLLFHYYDKDFNNEADTPDNFQSRRPNTSFCFLDIRSPGLGDTAMYLCASGLRRGSGETQYFGPGTRLLVL.

The chain has TRBV11-1 and TRBJ2-6; TCRdb outputs TRBD1, but without DNA this stays unchecked. The length of the CDR3 is 19 residues. Germline assignment: CDR1 SGHAT and CDR2 FQDESV (reference sequence). Here the CDR3 reads CASSPLVGGWGSGANVLTF. The full variable domain, rest sourced from reference TRBV11-1 and TRBJ2-6, is EAEVAQSPRYKITEKSQAVAFWCDPISGHATLYWYRQILGQGPELLVQFQDESVVDDSQLPKDRFSAERLKGVDSTLKIQPAELGDSAMYLCASSPLVGGWGSGANVLTFGAGSRLTVL.